This T cell receptor beta chain was documented in a study of beta chain features in type 1 diabetes (dated by TCRdb to between 2017 and 2018). Some background on the complete study: No differences in mean age, gender distribution, total cell number or subset yield were found between patients and healthy donors. Naive and central memory subsets were obtained from all 30 or so donors, but regulatory and stem cell-like memory subsets were isolated from only 8 patients and roughly eight healthy donors. The study compared the TCRB repertoires of sorted circulating CD4+ T cell subsets in recently diagnosed type 1 diabetes patients with those in matched healthy donors. A total of 90 million to 140 million sorted cells were examined across all samples, and RNA yield correlated strongly with the number of cells per subset.

All of the isolated RNA was reverse transcribed with the High Capacity cDNA Reverse Transcription Kit, so expressed TCRB transcripts were sequenced. Naive, central memory and regulatory T cell samples underwent deep immunoSEQ sequencing, averaging roughly 3.3 million total reads per sample. Sorted cells were lysed in RLT buffer, and RNA was extracted using DNase-treated RNeasy Micro or Mini kits according to cell number. Each cell subset was processed on its own to prevent cross-contamination, while patient and healthy donor samples were processed together. The immunoSEQ multiplex PCR was used to amplify TCRB sequences from cDNA, generating 87-bp fragments that spanned the CDR3 region. The amplicons were sequenced using the Illumina HiSeq platform. The published analysis was carried out like this. PCR bias was corrected computationally using synthetic template baselines, and reads within Hamming distance 2 were collapsed, with unmergeable singletons discarded. Reads were aligned against IMGT so that V, D and J genes, CDR3 length and insertions or deletions at six rearrangement sites could be assigned. Within each subset, clonotype counts were normalized to sorted cell number, after which true diversity and Gini coefficients were computed with the tcR R package. Repertoire sharing was quantified using the overlap coefficient calculated on TCRB nucleotide sequences. As a proxy for the pre-selection repertoire, out-of-frame TCRB sequences from naive cells were analyzed. The table comes from immuneACCESS by way of TCRdb, which keeps in-frame sequences with V and J called. Part of the clones is missing from these tables; in studies checked, under half for an unresolved V gene and the rest for unknown reasons. For V, J and clone size, that table is used; D and trimming come from the DNA. This sample holds 860,000 or so clones; about a sixth were observed only once. The top ten hold around 0.02% of the sample.

The paper's findings and limits, for the study overall: Only small numbers of individuals were included in the HLA sub-analyses, which left unresolved whether HLA type had any influence on TCRB rearrangement. Because cDNA rather than genomic DNA was sequenced, highly expressing activated cells could have been over-represented, although no difference in activation and CD3 levels was found between groups. At VDJ recombination sites, type 1 diabetes patients had fewer insertions and more deleted nucleotides, which implies abnormalities in thymic rearrangement. In all four CD4+ subsets, TCRB CDR3 length was moderately but significantly shorter in type 1 diabetes patients. PCR may preferentially amplify shorter templates, but because patient and control samples were amplified and corrected together, any resulting skew would affect both groups equally. Naive, central memory and regulatory TCRB repertoires appeared more similar among patients than among healthy donors.

There are a few counts of this clone. There is no known antigen for this receptor. Nothing much larger sits one base from this clone, and base qualities are not available. From each donor, a single peripheral blood sample of 100 to 150 mL on average was drawn into heparinised tubes. Using a panel that included CD45RO, CCR7, CD25, CD127, CD95 and CD27, naive, central memory, regulatory and stem cell-like memory CD4+ T cells were sorted on a BD FACSAria II. All sorted populations exceeded 98% purity. PBMCs were isolated immediately by Lymphoprep density gradient centrifugation and stained directly without culture. So that batch effects would be minimized, each experiment stained and sorted samples in pairs, pairing one healthy donor with one patient. This receptor was taken from a woman aged 18 to 35 in good health. Sequenced sample: naive CD4+ T cells from blood. According to the study, the label for this sample's cell subset or site signals: true naive CD4+ T cells.

This receptor carries the CDR3 CASSYLTKGFGQPQHF. The DNA sequence is as follows: TGTGCCAGCAGTTACCTAACCAAAGGATTCGGGCAGCCCCAGCATTTT. The receptor chain draws on TRBV6-5 and TRBJ1-5, with no confidently assigned D gene. The CDR3 runs 16 residues from the cysteine to the phenylalanine. The sequence is cut down to CDR3 DNA, 48 bases in frame from base 1. The V and J ends are trimmed by 2 bases and 7 bases, leaving 18 bases between them. According to the germline V gene, CDR1 reads MNHEY and CDR2 reads SVGAGI.